Below, one T cell receptor (beta chain) is given with its context. Antigen: not known. The V end lost 1 base, the J end lost 0 bases, and 10 bases lay between the germline ends. The CDR3 contains 16 residues. Germline V gene lookup returns CDR1 LGHNA and CDR2 YNFKEQ. This sample was taken from a study of beta chain features in type 1 diabetes. A heparinised blood draw that averaged around 110 mL was obtained once from each donor. CD4+ cells of the naive, central memory, regulatory and stem cell-like memory types were sorted via CD45RO/CCR7/CD25/CD127/CD95/CD27. Study-wide results and caveats: Moderately but significantly shorter TCRB CDR3s were found in Type 1 diabetes patients in all four CD4+ subsets. Among patients, naive, central memory and Treg TCRB repertoires appeared more similar than among healthy donors.

TCRB transcripts that were expressed got sequenced, as all of the isolated RNA had been reverse transcribed. The method was immunoSEQ multiplex PCR; TCRdb's version includes in-frame clones alone and lacks a portion of them. The sample holds about 450,000 clones, roughly 11% seen once. The V gene is TRBV4-2, the J gene TRBJ2-4, with unresolved D. The receptor's source is a woman in her late teens or twenties in good health. Input material: naive CD4+ T cells from blood. CDR3 loop: CASSQVSSVAKNIQYF. Written as DNA, the CDR3 is TGTGCCAGCAGCCAAGTTTCATCCGTAGCCAAAAACATTCAGTACTTC.